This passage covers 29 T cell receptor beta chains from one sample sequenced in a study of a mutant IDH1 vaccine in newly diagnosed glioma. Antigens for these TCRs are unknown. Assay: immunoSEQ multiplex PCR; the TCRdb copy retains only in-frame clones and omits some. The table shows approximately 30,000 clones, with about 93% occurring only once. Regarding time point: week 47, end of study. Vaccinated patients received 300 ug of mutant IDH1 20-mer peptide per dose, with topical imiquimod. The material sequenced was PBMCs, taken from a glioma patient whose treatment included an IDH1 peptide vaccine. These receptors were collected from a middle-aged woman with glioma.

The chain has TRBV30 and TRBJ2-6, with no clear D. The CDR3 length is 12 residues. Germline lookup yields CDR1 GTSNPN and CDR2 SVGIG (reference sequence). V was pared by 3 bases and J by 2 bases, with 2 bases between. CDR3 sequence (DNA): TGTGCCTGGAGGGCTGGGGCCAACGTCCTGACTTTC. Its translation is CAWRAGANVLTF. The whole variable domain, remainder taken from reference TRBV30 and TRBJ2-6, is SQTIHQWPATLVQPVGSPLSLECTVEGTSNPNLYWYRQAAGRGLQLLFYSVGIGQISSEVPQNLSASRPQDRQFILSSKKLLLSDSGFYLCAWRAGANVLTFGAGSRLTVL.

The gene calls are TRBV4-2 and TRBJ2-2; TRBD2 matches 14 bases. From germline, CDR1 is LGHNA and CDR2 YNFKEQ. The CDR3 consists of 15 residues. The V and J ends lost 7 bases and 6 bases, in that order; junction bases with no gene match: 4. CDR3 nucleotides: TGTGCCAGCAAGACTAGCGGGGGGGCCGCCGGGGAGCTGTTTTTT. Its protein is CASKTSGGAAGELFF.

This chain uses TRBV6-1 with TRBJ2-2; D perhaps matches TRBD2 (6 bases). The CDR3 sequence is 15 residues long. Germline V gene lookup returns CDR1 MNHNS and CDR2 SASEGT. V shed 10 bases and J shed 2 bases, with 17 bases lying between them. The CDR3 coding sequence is TGTGCCACCCGGGGGAGCGGGCCCAACACCGGGGAGCTGTTTTTT. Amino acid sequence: CATRGSGPNTGELFF.

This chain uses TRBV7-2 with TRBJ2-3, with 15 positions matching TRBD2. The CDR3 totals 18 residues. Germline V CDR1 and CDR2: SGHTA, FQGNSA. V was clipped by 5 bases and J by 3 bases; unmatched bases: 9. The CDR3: CASSNGLAGGPLTDTQYF. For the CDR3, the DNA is TGTGCCAGCAGCAATGGACTAGCGGGAGGGCCCCTGACAGATACGCAGTATTTT.

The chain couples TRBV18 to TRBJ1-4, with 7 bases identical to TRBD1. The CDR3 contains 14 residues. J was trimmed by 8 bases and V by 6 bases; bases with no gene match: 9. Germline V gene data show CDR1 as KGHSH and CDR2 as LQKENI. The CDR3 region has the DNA TGTGCCAGCTCCATACAGGGGATAGCAGAAAAACTGTTTTTT. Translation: CASSIQGIAEKLFF.

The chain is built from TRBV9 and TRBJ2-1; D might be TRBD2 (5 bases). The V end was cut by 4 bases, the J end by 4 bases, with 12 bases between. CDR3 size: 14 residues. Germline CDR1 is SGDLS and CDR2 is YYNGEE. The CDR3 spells CASSRHGVYNEQFF. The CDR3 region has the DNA TGTGCCAGCAGCAGACACGGGGTTTACAATGAGCAGTTCTTC.

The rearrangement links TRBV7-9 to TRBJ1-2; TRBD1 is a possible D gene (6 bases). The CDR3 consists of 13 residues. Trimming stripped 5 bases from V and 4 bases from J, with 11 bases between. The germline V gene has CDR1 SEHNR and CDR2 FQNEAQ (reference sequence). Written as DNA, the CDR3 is TGTGCCAGCAGCCTTGGACAGCCCTATGGCTACACCTTC. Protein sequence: CASSLGQPYGYTF.

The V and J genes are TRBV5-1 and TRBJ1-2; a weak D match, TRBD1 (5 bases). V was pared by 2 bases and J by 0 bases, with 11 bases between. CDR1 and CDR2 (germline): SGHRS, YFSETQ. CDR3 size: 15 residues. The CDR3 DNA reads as TGCGCCAGCAGCTTCTCAGGGTCAACTAACTATGGCTACACCTTC. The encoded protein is CASSFSGSTNYGYTF.

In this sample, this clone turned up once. CDR3 in amino acids: CSVEAGSNEKLFF. CDR3 sequence (DNA): TGCAGCGTTGAGGCAGGAAGCAATGAAAAACTGTTTTTT. The chain combines TRBV29-1 with TRBJ1-4; unclear D gene. Trimming removed 3 bases at V and 5 bases at J, with 10 bases between. CDR3 length equals 13 residues. Germline V gives CDR1 SQVTM, CDR2 ANQGSEA.

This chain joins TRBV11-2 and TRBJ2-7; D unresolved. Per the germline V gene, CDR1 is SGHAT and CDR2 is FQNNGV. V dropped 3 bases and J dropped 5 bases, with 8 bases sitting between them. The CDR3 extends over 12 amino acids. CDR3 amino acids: CASSFVEDEQYF. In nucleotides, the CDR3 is TGTGCCAGCAGCTTTGTGGAAGACGAGCAGTACTTC. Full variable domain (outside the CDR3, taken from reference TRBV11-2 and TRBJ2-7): EAGVAQSPRYKIIEKRQSVAFWCNPISGHATLYWYQQILGQGPKLLIQFQNNGVVDDSQLPKDRFSAERLKGVDSTLKIQPAKLEDSAVYLCASSFVEDEQYFGPGTRLTVT.

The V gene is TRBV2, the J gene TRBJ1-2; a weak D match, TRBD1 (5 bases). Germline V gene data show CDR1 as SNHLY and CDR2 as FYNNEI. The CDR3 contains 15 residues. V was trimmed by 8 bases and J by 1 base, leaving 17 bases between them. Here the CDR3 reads CASSEGHFGNYGYTF. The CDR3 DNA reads TGTGCCAGCTCCGAGGGGCATTTCGGTAACTATGGCTACACCTTC.

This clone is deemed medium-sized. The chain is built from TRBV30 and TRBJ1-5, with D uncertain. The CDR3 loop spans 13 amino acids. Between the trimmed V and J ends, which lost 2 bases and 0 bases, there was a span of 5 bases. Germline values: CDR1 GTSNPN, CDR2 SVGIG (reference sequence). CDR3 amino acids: CAWSRDSNQPQHF. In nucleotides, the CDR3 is TGTGCCTGGAGTAGAGATAGCAATCAGCCCCAGCATTTT.

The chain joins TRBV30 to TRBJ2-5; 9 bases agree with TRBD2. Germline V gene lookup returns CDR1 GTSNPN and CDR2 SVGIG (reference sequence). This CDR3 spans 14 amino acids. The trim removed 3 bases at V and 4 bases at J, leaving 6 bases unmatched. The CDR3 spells CAWRPLAGLETQYF. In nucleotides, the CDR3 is TGTGCCTGGAGGCCCCTAGCGGGACTAGAGACCCAGTACTTC.

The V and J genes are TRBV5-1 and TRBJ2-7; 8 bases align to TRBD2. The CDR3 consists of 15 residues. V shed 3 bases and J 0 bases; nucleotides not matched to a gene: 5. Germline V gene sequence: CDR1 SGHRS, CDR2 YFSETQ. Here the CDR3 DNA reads TGCGCCAGCAGCTGGGTAAGCGGGAGCTCCTACGAGCAGTACTTC. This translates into CASSWVSGSSYEQYF.

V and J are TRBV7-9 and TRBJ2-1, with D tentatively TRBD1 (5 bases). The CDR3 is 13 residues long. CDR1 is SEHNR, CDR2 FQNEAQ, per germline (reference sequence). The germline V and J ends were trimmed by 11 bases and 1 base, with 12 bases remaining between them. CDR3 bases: TGTGCCGGGGCGCGGCAGTCCTACAATGAGCAGTTCTTC. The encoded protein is CAGARQSYNEQFF.

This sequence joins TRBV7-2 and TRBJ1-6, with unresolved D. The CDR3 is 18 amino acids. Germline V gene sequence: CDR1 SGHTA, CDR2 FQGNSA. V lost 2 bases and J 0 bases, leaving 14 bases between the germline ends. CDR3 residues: CASSLFAAVSSYNSPLHF. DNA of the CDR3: TGTGCCAGCAGCTTATTTGCCGCAGTTAGCTCCTATAATTCACCCCTCCACTTT.

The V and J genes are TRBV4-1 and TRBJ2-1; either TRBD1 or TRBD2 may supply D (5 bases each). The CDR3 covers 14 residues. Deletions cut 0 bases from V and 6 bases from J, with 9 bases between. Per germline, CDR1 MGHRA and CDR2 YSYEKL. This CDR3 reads CASSQEGVGNEQFF. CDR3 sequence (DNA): TGCGCCAGCAGCCAAGAGGGGGTGGGCAATGAGCAGTTCTTC.

The DNA for the CDR3 is TGTGCCAGCAGCCCCGGGACGAGGAACACTGAAGCTTTCTTT. It specifies CASSPGTRNTEAFF. The rearrangement joins TRBV5-4 to TRBJ1-1; TRBD1 is a possible D gene (5 bases). Trimming removed 4 bases at V and 1 base at J, with 11 bases between. The CDR3 runs to 14 residues. Germline V gene sequence: CDR1 SGHNT, CDR2 YYREEE (reference sequence).

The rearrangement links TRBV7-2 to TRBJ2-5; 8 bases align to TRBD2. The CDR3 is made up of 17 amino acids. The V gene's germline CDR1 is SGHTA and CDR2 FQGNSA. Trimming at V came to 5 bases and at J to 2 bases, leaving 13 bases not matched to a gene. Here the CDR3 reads CASSRHSAGAIQETQYF. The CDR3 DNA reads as TGTGCCAGCAGCCGTCATTCAGCGGGGGCCATACAAGAGACCCAGTACTTC.

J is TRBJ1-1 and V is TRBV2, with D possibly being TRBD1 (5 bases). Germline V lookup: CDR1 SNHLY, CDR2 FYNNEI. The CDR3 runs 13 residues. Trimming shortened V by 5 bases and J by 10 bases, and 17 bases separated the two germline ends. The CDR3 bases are TGTGCCAGCAGTTATCAGGGTGGGGGAGGAGCTTTCTTT. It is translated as CASSYQGGGGAFF.

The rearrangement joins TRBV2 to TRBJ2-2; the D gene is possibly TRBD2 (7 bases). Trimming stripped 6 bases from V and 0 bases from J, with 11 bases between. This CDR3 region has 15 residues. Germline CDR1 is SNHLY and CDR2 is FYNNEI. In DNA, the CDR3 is TGTGCCAGCAGAAACGGGGGGCCGAACACCGGGGAGCTGTTTTTT. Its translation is CASRNGGPNTGELFF.

CDR3 DNA sequence: TGTGCCAGCAGGGTTAGCGGGAAGGAGGAGACCCAGTACTTC. Residues: CASRVSGKEETQYF. The chain carries TRBV7-9 and TRBJ2-5, with 8 positions matching TRBD2. Germline V gene sequence: CDR1 SEHNR, CDR2 FQNEAQ (reference sequence). The V segment lost 6 bases and the J segment 5 bases; nucleotides outside the gene matches: 8. The CDR3 has 14 residues.

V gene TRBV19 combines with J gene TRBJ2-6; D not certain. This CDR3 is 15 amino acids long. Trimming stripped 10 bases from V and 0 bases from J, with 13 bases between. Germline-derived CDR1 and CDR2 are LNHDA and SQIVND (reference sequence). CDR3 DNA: TGTGCCACTATCGACACCGGCTCTGGGGCCAACGTCCTGACTTTC. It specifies CATIDTGSGANVLTF.

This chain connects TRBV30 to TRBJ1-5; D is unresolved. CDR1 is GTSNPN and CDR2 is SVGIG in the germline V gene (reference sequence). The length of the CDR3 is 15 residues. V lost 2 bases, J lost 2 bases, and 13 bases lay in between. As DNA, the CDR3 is TGTGCCTGGAGTAGGGAAGGGATCCGCAATCAGCCCCAGCATTTT. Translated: CAWSREGIRNQPQHF.

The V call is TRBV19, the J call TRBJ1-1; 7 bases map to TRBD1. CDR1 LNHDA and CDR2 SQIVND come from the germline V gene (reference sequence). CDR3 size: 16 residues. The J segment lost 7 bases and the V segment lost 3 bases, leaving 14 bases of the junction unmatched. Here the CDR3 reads CASSIMPAGQLGEAFF. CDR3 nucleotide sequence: TGTGCCAGTAGTATCATGCCCGCGGGACAGTTGGGTGAAGCTTTCTTT.

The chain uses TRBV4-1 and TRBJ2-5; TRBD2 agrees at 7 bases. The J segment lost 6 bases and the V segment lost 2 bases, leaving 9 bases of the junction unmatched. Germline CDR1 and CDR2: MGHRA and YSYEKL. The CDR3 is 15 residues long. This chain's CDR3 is CASSQPTREAQTQYF. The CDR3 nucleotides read TGCGCCAGCAGCCAACCCACACGGGAGGCACAGACCCAGTACTTC.

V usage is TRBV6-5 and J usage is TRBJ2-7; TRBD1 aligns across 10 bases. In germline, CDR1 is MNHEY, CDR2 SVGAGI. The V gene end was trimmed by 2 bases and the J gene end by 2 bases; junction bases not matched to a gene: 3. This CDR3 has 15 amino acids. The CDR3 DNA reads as TGTGCCAGCAGTTACCGGGACAGGGGTACCTACGAGCAGTACTTC. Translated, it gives CASSYRDRGTYEQYF.

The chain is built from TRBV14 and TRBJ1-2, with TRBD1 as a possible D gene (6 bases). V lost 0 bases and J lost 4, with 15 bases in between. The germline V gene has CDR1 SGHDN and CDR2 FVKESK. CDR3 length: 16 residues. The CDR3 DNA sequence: TGTGCCAGCAGCCAAGAGGAGACAGGTTATAGCTATGGCTACACCTTC. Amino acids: CASSQEETGYSYGYTF.

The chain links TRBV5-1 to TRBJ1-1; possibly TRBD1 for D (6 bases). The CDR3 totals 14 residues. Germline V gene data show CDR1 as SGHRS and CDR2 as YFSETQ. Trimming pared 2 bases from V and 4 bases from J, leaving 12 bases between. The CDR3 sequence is CASSFSGVGTEAFF. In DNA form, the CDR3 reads TGCGCCAGCAGCTTTTCAGGGGTGGGCACTGAAGCTTTCTTT.